This T cell receptor (beta chain) was captured in a study of blood T cell repertoires in COVID-19. About the research overall: There were acute and convalescent COVID-19 samples, and they came from the United States, Italy and Spain.

Original processing notes: Cell counts per sample came from amplifying reference gene primers. Assay: immunoSEQ multiplex PCR; the TCRdb copy retains only in-frame clones and omits some. The V and J calls and clone size are taken from that table; D and trimming were inferred from the DNA. The sample carries roughly 440,000 clones, about 91% recorded once. This clonotype originated in a woman between 45 and 60 years old with COVID-19, enrolled during active disease. The sample consisted of peripheral blood.

The CDR3 DNA sequence: TGTGCCAGCCTAAGTGCAACTAATGAAAAACTGTTTTTT. The encoded protein is CASLSATNEKLFF. The V and J genes are TRBV25-1 and TRBJ1-4, with D uncertain. Deletions cut 8 bases from V and 0 bases from J, with 7 bases between. CDR1 and CDR2 from the germline V gene are MGHDK and SYGVNS. The CDR3 is 13 amino acids.